These 17 T cell receptor beta chains were all obtained from the same sample, sequenced in a study of multiple sclerosis patients with progressive multifocal leukoencephalopathy. Libraries were prepared by immunoSEQ multiplex PCR; TCRdb keeps only in-frame clonotypes and omits some of them. The table includes about 25,000 clones, roughly 90% detected once. The sample's time point: around eleven months of natalizumab therapy. The material sequenced was PBMCs, taken from a patient treated with natalizumab. The receptors were sampled from a man younger than 40 with multiple sclerosis.

The chain combines TRBV5-5 with TRBJ2-5; D unclear. Germline V gene data show CDR1 as SGHKS and CDR2 as YYEKEE (reference sequence). The germline V and J ends were trimmed by 1 base and 5 bases, with 3 bases remaining between them. The CDR3 length is 11 residues. CDR3 bases: TGTGCCAGCAGCTTGATCGAGACCCAGTACTTC. Residues: CASSLIETQYF.

The J gene is TRBJ1-3, the V gene TRBV29-1; D possibly corresponds to TRBD1 (5 bases). The V end lost 4 bases, the J end lost 4 bases, and 11 bases lay between the germline ends. Germline V CDR1 and CDR2: SQVTM, ANQGSEA. CDR3 length equals 13 residues. The CDR3 DNA follows: TGCAGCGTTGGCGACAGCCTGGGAAACACCATATATTTT. It translates to CSVGDSLGNTIYF. Full variable domain (remainder filled in from reference TRBV29-1 and TRBJ1-3): SAVISQKPSRDICQRGTSLTIQCQVDSQVTMMFWYRQQPGQSLTLIATANQGSEATYESGFVIDKFPISRPNLTFSTLTVSNMSPEDSSIYLCSVGDSLGNTIYFGEGSWLTVV.

This chain links TRBV5-4 with TRBJ2-6, with D perhaps matching TRBD1 (6 bases). Trimming pared 0 bases from V and 2 bases from J, leaving 9 bases between. CDR3 length: 16 residues. CDR1 SGHNT and CDR2 YYREEE come from the germline V gene (reference sequence). The CDR3 nucleotides read TGTGCCAGCAGCTTGGCCTGGGGGCCTGGGGCCAACGTCCTGACTTTC. Amino acid sequence: CASSLAWGPGANVLTF.

The chain employs TRBV9 and TRBJ1-1, with D possibly being TRBD1 (5 bases). Per germline, CDR1 SGDLS and CDR2 YYNGEE. Trimming pared 0 bases from V and 3 bases from J, leaving 12 bases between. The CDR3 is made up of 15 amino acids. As DNA, the CDR3 is TGTGCCAGCAGCGTAGGGAGGGAGGGGTACACTGAAGCTTTCTTT. Protein: CASSVGREGYTEAFF.

This chain connects TRBV4-1 to TRBJ2-1; D call uncertain. Trimming shortened V by 2 bases and J by 0 bases, and 5 bases separated the two germline ends. The CDR3 has 14 amino acids. The V gene's germline CDR1 is MGHRA and CDR2 YSYEKL. This CDR3 reads CASSQSGSYNEQFF. As DNA, the CDR3 is TGCGCCAGCAGCCAAAGTGGCTCCTACAATGAGCAGTTCTTC.

The chain carries TRBV5-8 and TRBJ2-1; a weak D match, TRBD1 (5 bases). The germline gives CDR1 SGHTS, CDR2 YDEGEE. V was clipped by 5 bases and J by 0 bases, with 18 bases between them. This CDR3 is built from 17 residues. The DNA for the CDR3 is TGTGCCAGCAGACATATCATTACAGGAAGCTCCTACAATGAGCAGTTCTTC. It is translated as CASRHIITGSSYNEQFF.

This clone came up once. V is TRBV12-5 and J is TRBJ2-7; 7 nucleotides align to TRBD2. The CDR3 has 12 amino acids. In germline, CDR1 is LGHNT, CDR2 FRNRAP. The V segment lost 1 base and the J segment 10 bases; nucleotides outside the gene matches: 4. The CDR3 protein is CASGLEGRDQYF. The CDR3 coding sequence is TGTGCTAGTGGTTTGGAGGGGAGGGACCAGTACTTC.

The chain recombines TRBV7-2 with TRBJ2-7; 10 bases align to TRBD2. V was clipped by 5 bases and J by 0 bases; unmatched bases: 1. From germline, CDR1 is SGHTA and CDR2 FQGNSA. This CDR3 spans 14 amino acids. The CDR3 region is CASSPSGGSYEQYF. In nucleotides, the CDR3 is TGTGCCAGCAGCCCTAGCGGGGGCTCCTACGAGCAGTACTTC.

In its sample, this clone was seen a few times. This chain connects TRBV7-2 to TRBJ2-4; the match to TRBD1 covers 9 bases. The V segment lost 5 bases and the J segment 0 bases; nucleotides outside the gene matches: 5. This CDR3 is built from 16 residues. The germline CDR1 and CDR2 sequences are SGHTA and FQGNSA. The CDR3 is CASSHGTGIAKNIQYF. DNA for the CDR3: TGTGCCAGCAGCCACGGGACAGGGATAGCCAAAAACATTCAGTACTTC.

The CDR3 is CASSRVRSGNTIYF. CDR3 nucleotides: TGTGCCAGCTCCAGGGTGAGGTCTGGAAACACCATATATTTT. The chain is built from TRBV7-9 and TRBJ1-3, with a tentative D call TRBD1 (5 bases). Germline values: CDR1 SEHNR, CDR2 FQNEAQ (reference sequence). The CDR3 is 14 residues long. V lost 8 bases, J lost 1 base, and 12 bases lay in between.

The rearrangement joins TRBV19 to TRBJ1-6; no reliable D call. The CDR3 length is 15 residues. CDR1 is LNHDA, CDR2 SQIVND, per germline (reference sequence). Trimming pared 3 bases from V and 5 bases from J, leaving 11 bases between. CDR3 sequence (DNA): TGTGCCAGTAGTATTAGGGCAAAGGATAATTCACCCCTCCACTTT. Its protein product is CASSIRAKDNSPLHF.

J is TRBJ2-4 and V is TRBV11-3, with a possible D match to TRBD1 (6 bases). Trimming cost V 1 base and J 0 bases, with 16 bases left between them. This CDR3 is 18 amino acids long. The germline CDR1 and CDR2 sequences are SGHNT and YENEEA. CDR3 amino acids: CASSLGQETWLAKNIQYF. CDR3 sequence (DNA): TGTGCCAGCAGCTTAGGACAGGAGACTTGGCTAGCCAAAAACATTCAGTACTTC.

The chain has TRBV4-3 and TRBJ2-1; 7 positions match TRBD2. Losses at the gene ends were 3 bases for V and 8 bases for J; bases not matched to a gene: 16. The CDR3 runs 17 residues. CDR1 is LGHNA, CDR2 YSLEER, per germline. The DNA of the CDR3 is TGCGCCAGCAGCCAGTCACCTAGCGGCTCCCACGGGCATGAGCAGTTCTTC. Protein product: CASSQSPSGSHGHEQFF.

This rearrangement joins TRBV5-1 to TRBJ2-3; unclear D gene. The CDR3 covers 14 residues. Trimming shortened V by 3 bases and J by 2 bases, and 10 bases separated the two germline ends. Germline assignment: CDR1 SGHRS and CDR2 YFSETQ. In DNA form, the CDR3 reads TGCGCCAGCAGCTCTGCTATAGACACAGATACGCAGTATTTT. It encodes CASSSAIDTDTQYF.

CDR3: CASSYGGSGHQPQHF. The CDR3 DNA follows: TGTGCCAGCAGTTACGGGGGGTCAGGGCATCAGCCCCAGCATTTT. V gene TRBV6-5 combines with J gene TRBJ1-5, with D possibly matching TRBD1 (5 bases). Trimming cost V 2 bases and J 5 bases, with 13 bases left between them. The germline gives CDR1 MNHEY, CDR2 SVGAGI. The CDR3 extends over 15 amino acids.

The chain carries TRBV9 and TRBJ1-2, with D perhaps TRBD1 (6 bases). This CDR3 comprises 14 residues. Germline assignment: CDR1 SGDLS and CDR2 YYNGEE. V lost 0 bases, J lost 5 bases, and 11 bases lay in between. The CDR3 loop reads CASSVEGGLYGYTF. CDR3 DNA sequence: TGTGCCAGCAGCGTAGAAGGGGGGCTTTATGGCTACACCTTC.

V usage is TRBV30 and J usage is TRBJ1-1; TRBD1 might be the D (5 bases). V lost 5 bases to trimming and J lost 3 bases, with 22 bases between them. This CDR3 is 16 amino acids long. CDR1 and CDR2 (germline): GTSNPN, SVGIG (reference sequence). CDR3 region: CAWGPLSGGIDTEAFF. The DNA of the CDR3 is TGTGCCTGGGGACCCTTAAGTGGGGGGATTGACACTGAAGCTTTCTTT.